The 9 T cell receptor beta chains below all came from one sample that was sequenced in a study of CD8+ T cells in alopecia areata. Reverse transcription of extracted RNA yielded cDNA, which provided the sequencing template. Only in-frame clones appear in the TCRdb table, and some are missing; sequencing was by immunoSEQ multiplex PCR. The sample lists more than 95,000 clones, around 45% occurring once. Sequenced material: CD4+ T cells sorted from blood. The source is a human donor with alopecia areata.

This chain connects TRBV13 to TRBJ1-2; maybe TRBD1 (5 bases). Germline V gives CDR1 PRHDT, CDR2 FYEKMQ (reference sequence). V lost 5 bases, J lost 2 bases, and 18 bases lay in between. This CDR3 contains 16 residues. The CDR3 DNA is TGTGCCAGCAGCCATGTGCCGGGACGGAAGAACTATGGCTACACCTTC. Translating gives CASSHVPGRKNYGYTF.

CDR3 nucleotide sequence: TGTGCCAGCAGTGAAGCGGGGTTTGGCTATGACTACGAGCAGTACTTC. This translates into CASSEAGFGYDYEQYF. This sequence joins TRBV6-1 and TRBJ2-5, with D unclear. The tail of the sequence fits TRBJ2-7 better, so the J call may be wrong. CDR3 size: 16 residues. In germline, CDR1 is MNHNS, CDR2 SASEGT.

The rearrangement links TRBV30 to TRBJ1-6, with no clear D. CDR3 length: 12 amino acids. Trimming took off 2 bases at V and 7 bases at J, with 6 bases between the two ends. Germline V gene sequence: CDR1 GTSNPN, CDR2 SVGIG (reference sequence). The CDR3 nucleotides read TGTGCCTGGAGTTCAGTAAATTCACCCCTCCACTTT. As protein: CAWSSVNSPLHF. Looking up the rest from reference TRBV30 and TRBJ1-6 gives the full variable domain: SQTIHQWPATLVQPVGSPLSLECTVEGTSNPNLYWYRQAAGRGLQLLFYSVGIGQISSEVPQNLSASRPQDRQFILSSKKLLLSDSGFYLCAWSSVNSPLHFGNGTRLTVT.

In its sample, this clone was seen a few times. The rearrangement links TRBV14 to TRBJ1-4; D remains unclear. Trimming cost V 4 bases and J 4 bases, with 10 bases left between them. Germline V lookup: CDR1 SGHDN, CDR2 FVKESK. This CDR3 comprises 14 residues. This chain's CDR3 is CASSRTRSNEKLFF. CDR3 in DNA: TGTGCCAGCAGCCGGACCAGGAGTAATGAAAAACTGTTTTTT.

The genes are TRBV7-2 and TRBJ2-3, with D tentatively TRBD2 (6 bases). The CDR3 covers 13 residues. With 8 bases removed from V and 6 bases from J, the gap between germline ends came to 15 bases. The germline V gene encodes CDR1 SGHTA and CDR2 FQGNSA. The CDR3 DNA follows: TGTGCCAGCGTGACGGGGGTAGCCGATACGCAGTATTTT. Its translation: CASVTGVADTQYF.

V gene TRBV18 combines with J gene TRBJ2-1; 9 nucleotides agree with TRBD2. V lost 4 bases, J lost 0 bases, and 10 bases stayed unmatched. The CDR3 runs to 18 residues. Germline V lookup: CDR1 KGHSH, CDR2 LQKENI. CDR3 amino acids: CASSQHVAGVGSYNEQFF. CDR3 DNA sequence: TGTGCCAGCTCACAGCACGTAGCGGGGGTAGGCTCCTACAATGAGCAGTTCTTC.

This clone appeared a few times. V and J are TRBV29-1 and TRBJ2-3, with 8 positions matching TRBD2. Per germline, CDR1 SQVTM and CDR2 ANQGSEA. The CDR3 totals 15 residues. Trimming removed 3 bases from V and 3 bases from J; junction bases left unmatched: 8. The CDR3 nucleotides read TGCAGCGTTGATTCGGGACTAGAGTCGACAGATACGCAGTATTTT. Translated, it gives CSVDSGLESTDTQYF.

In this sample, this clone turned up once. V gene TRBV30 combines with J gene TRBJ1-2, with 7 nucleotides matching TRBD1. V lost 0 bases, J lost 7 bases, and 5 bases stayed unmatched. This CDR3 has 13 residues. Germline assignment: CDR1 GTSNPN and CDR2 SVGIG (reference sequence). The CDR3 is CAWSVSRGGGYTF. Here the CDR3 DNA reads TGTGCCTGGAGTGTATCCAGGGGGGGTGGCTACACCTTC.

The V call is TRBV7-3, the J call TRBJ1-1; D is perhaps TRBD1 (5 bases). This CDR3 has 15 amino acids. CDR1 is SGHTA, CDR2 FQGTGA, per germline. The V and J ends lost 2 bases and 1 base respectively, with 11 bases between them. CDR3 in amino acids: CASSLRQGGNTEAFF. For the CDR3, the DNA is TGTGCCAGCAGCTTACGGCAGGGAGGGAACACTGAAGCTTTCTTT.